Below are 20 T cell receptor beta chains sequenced from a single sample in a study of blood T cell repertoires in COVID-19. Data came from immunoSEQ multiplex PCR; TCRdb stores just in-frame clones and leaves some out. The sample consists of roughly 340,000 clones, roughly 90% of them appearing once. Sequencing input: peripheral blood. These receptors were obtained from a woman aged 25 to 39 with COVID-19, enrolled during active disease.

The chain combines TRBV29-1 with TRBJ1-2; 8 nucleotides agree with TRBD1. The V and J ends lost 7 bases and 0 bases, in that order; junction bases with no gene match: 4. Germline CDR1 is SQVTM and CDR2 is ANQGSEA. The CDR3 runs to 13 residues. The CDR3 DNA follows: TGCAGCGGCGGACAGGGACCTAACTATGGCTACACCTTC. It codes for CSGGQGPNYGYTF.

A single count supports this clone. The CDR3 region has the DNA TGCAGCGTTGGGGGGGGTAAGGCTAATGAAAAACTGTTTTTT. Translation: CSVGGGKANEKLFF. The chain couples TRBV29-1 to TRBJ1-4, with D possibly being TRBD1 (5 bases). Trimming shortened V by 4 bases and J by 3 bases, and 12 bases separated the two germline ends. CDR1 is SQVTM, CDR2 ANQGSEA, per germline. The CDR3 totals 14 residues.

As regards this clone: One junction end disagrees with the germline gene, perhaps due to a read error. J is TRBJ2-3 and V is TRBV9; D tentatively reads TRBD1 or TRBD2 (6 bases each). The length of the CDR3 is 14 residues. Germline V lookup: CDR1 SGDLS, CDR2 YYNGEE. For the CDR3, the DNA is TGTGCCAGCAGTGTAGGGGGGACTCCGAAGTCGCAGTATTTT. Protein product: CASSVGGTPKSQYF.

The chain uses TRBV4-1 and TRBJ2-1; D ambiguous. V lost 4 bases and J 9 bases, leaving 13 bases between the germline ends. This CDR3 comprises 13 residues. Germline CDR1 and CDR2: MGHRA and YSYEKL. CDR3 in amino acids: CASSPNHDSEQFF. CDR3 in DNA: TGCGCCAGCAGCCCAAACCACGATAGTGAGCAGTTCTTC.

The rearrangement links TRBV5-4 to TRBJ2-7; maybe TRBD2 (6 bases). Germline V lookup: CDR1 SGHNT, CDR2 YYREEE (reference sequence). The CDR3 totals 12 residues. Between the trimmed V and J ends, which lost 0 bases and 7 bases, there was a span of 8 bases. CDR3 protein: CASSLDAGEQYF. Written as DNA, the CDR3 is TGTGCCAGCAGCTTGGACGCGGGGGAGCAGTACTTC.

The rearrangement joins TRBV29-1 to TRBJ1-2; possibly TRBD1 for D (6 bases). V dropped 7 bases and J dropped 4 bases, with 22 bases sitting between them. Germline CDR1 SQVTM, CDR2 ANQGSEA. This CDR3 has 15 residues. The CDR3 sequence is CSASARQERLYGYTF. CDR3 DNA sequence: TGCAGCGCCAGTGCCCGACAGGAGCGCCTCTATGGCTACACCTTC.

This rearrangement joins TRBV18 to TRBJ2-2, with D hard to call. CDR3 size: 15 residues. V lost 3 bases and J lost 1, with 9 bases in between. CDR1 and CDR2 (germline): KGHSH, LQKENI. The CDR3 is CASSPRSENTGELFF. In DNA, the CDR3 is TGTGCCAGCTCACCGCGGTCAGAGAACACCGGGGAGCTGTTTTTT.

CDR3 DNA: TGTGCCAGTAGTATAAGGACTAGCGGATCTAGGAAGCAGTACTTC. Translated: CASSIRTSGSRKQYF. The J gene is TRBJ2-7, the V gene TRBV19; TRBD2 matches 10 bases. Germline V gives CDR1 LNHDA, CDR2 SQIVND (reference sequence). This CDR3 comprises 15 residues. The J segment lost 8 bases and the V segment lost 2 bases, leaving 9 bases of the junction unmatched.

This sequence joins TRBV21-1 and TRBJ1-5; the table gives TRBD1 as D, unverified against the DNA. TRBV21-1 represents a pseudogene. The CDR3 runs to 21 residues. The CDR3 DNA reads TGTGCCAGCAGCTCCCATGTGAATTGGCCGGGACAGAAGTATAGCAATCAGCCCCAGCATTTT. Amino acids: CASSSHVNWPGQKYSNQPQHF.

In its sample, this clone was seen a few times. CDR3 coding DNA: TGTGCCAGTAGTCAAAGAGGGACATTGCGGAACACTGAAGCTTTCTTT. This encodes CASSQRGTLRNTEAFF. The V gene is TRBV19, the J gene TRBJ1-1; maybe TRBD1 (6 bases). The germline CDR1 and CDR2 sequences are LNHDA and SQIVND (reference sequence). With 5 bases removed from V and 1 base from J, the gap between germline ends came to 17 bases. This CDR3 has 16 amino acids.

The V call is TRBV6-5, the J call TRBJ1-3; D remains unclear. This CDR3 region has 16 residues. V was shortened by 3 bases and J by 0 bases, with 12 bases between the two germline ends. Germline V gives CDR1 MNHEY, CDR2 SVGAGI. In DNA form, the CDR3 reads TGTGCCAGCAGTTATACCTCGTCGAGCTCTGGAAACACCATATATTTT. Its translation is CASSYTSSSSGNTIYF.

The chain uses TRBV7-8 and TRBJ1-2; TRBD1 agrees at 8 bases. The germline V gene has CDR1 SGHVS and CDR2 FQNEAQ. The CDR3 extends over 18 amino acids. The V and J ends lost 0 bases and 14 bases, in that order; junction bases with no gene match: 23. Here the CDR3 reads CASSLAPRGPPLGRRLTF. The CDR3 DNA reads as TGTGCCAGCAGCTTAGCGCCCAGGGGGCCCCCTCTAGGACGACGACTTACCTTC. The full variable domain, rest sourced from reference TRBV7-8 and TRBJ1-2, is GAGVSQSPRYKVAKRGQDVALRCDPISGHVSLFWYQQALGQGPEFLTYFQNEAQLDKSGLPSDRFFAERPEGSVSTLKIQRTQQEDSAVYLCASSLAPRGPPLGRRLTFGSGTRLTVV.

This chain links TRBV10-2 with TRBJ2-1; the D gene is possibly TRBD2 (5 bases). Germline V gene sequence: CDR1 WSHSY, CDR2 SAAADI. V lost 6 bases and J lost 8, with 5 bases in between. The CDR3 covers 10 residues. The CDR3 here is CASRRDEQFF. CDR3 DNA sequence: TGCGCCAGCAGGAGGGATGAGCAGTTCTTC.

This clone was seen just once. The genes are TRBV10-2 and TRBJ2-1; D is possibly TRBD1 (5 bases). Germline CDR1 WSHSY, CDR2 SAAADI. The CDR3 loop spans 15 amino acids. The germline V and J ends were trimmed by 2 bases and 7 bases, with 15 bases remaining between them. The CDR3 nucleotides read TGCGCCAGCAGTGAGGGGGCAGGGAAGGGGAATGAGCAGTTCTTC. It codes for CASSEGAGKGNEQFF.

The chain couples TRBV3-1 (or the pseudogene TRBV3-2) to TRBJ1-1; unclear D gene. Trimming took 3 bases from V and 0 from J, leaving 5 bases between them. This CDR3 has 13 amino acids. The germline gives CDR1 LGHDT, CDR2 YNNKEL (reference sequence). CDR3 bases: TGTGCCAGCAGCCAGAGGGTGAACACTGAAGCTTTCTTT. Translated, it gives CASSQRVNTEAFF.

The chain carries TRBV5-4 and TRBJ2-1; perhaps TRBD1 as D (6 bases). Trimming stripped 0 bases from V and 1 base from J, with 11 bases between. The CDR3 is 16 amino acids. CDR1 is SGHNT and CDR2 is YYREEE in the germline V gene (reference sequence). The CDR3 bases are TGTGCCAGCAGCTTGGCTCAGGGGCAGTCCTACAATGAGCAGTTCTTC. Protein: CASSLAQGQSYNEQFF.

This clone was seen a single time. V gene TRBV15 combines with J gene TRBJ1-2, with D hard to call. Trimming shortened V by 5 bases and J by 4 bases, and 14 bases separated the two germline ends. The CDR3 loop spans 14 amino acids. Germline V gene lookup returns CDR1 LNHNV and CDR2 YYDKDF (reference sequence). The CDR3 here is CATSGGNGAYGYTF. CDR3 coding DNA: TGTGCCACCAGCGGAGGGAACGGAGCCTATGGCTACACCTTC. The full variable domain, with the rest looked up from reference TRBV15 and TRBJ1-2, is DAMVIQNPRYQVTQFGKPVTLSCSQTLNHNVMYWYQQKSSQAPKLLFHYYDKDFNNEADTPDNFQSRRPNTSFCFLDIRSPGLGDTAMYLCATSGGNGAYGYTFGSGTRLTVV.

The chain combines TRBV29-1 with TRBJ1-5; tentative D call: TRBD1 (6 bases). CDR3 size: 13 residues. CDR1 SQVTM and CDR2 ANQGSEA come from the germline V gene. V gave up 6 bases and J gave up 1 base, with 10 bases separating them. CDR3 region: CSVSQGSNQPQHF. The CDR3 nucleotides are TGCAGCGTCTCTCAGGGGAGCAATCAGCCCCAGCATTTT.

The table lists this clone with a count of one. The chain carries TRBV2 and TRBJ2-7, with 7 bases fitting TRBD2. The CDR3 consists of 21 residues. After removal of 8 bases from V and 0 bases from J, the junction contained 28 bases not matched to a gene. The germline gives CDR1 SNHLY, CDR2 FYNNEI. CDR3 amino acids: CASSTFGDGGNYRDYSYEQYF. For the CDR3, the DNA is TGTGCCAGCTCGACCTTTGGGGATGGGGGAAACTACCGGGACTACTCCTACGAGCAGTACTTC.

The chain combines TRBV27 with TRBJ2-5; 8 bases are shared with TRBD1. The trim removed 4 bases at V and 6 bases at J, leaving 4 bases unmatched. CDR1 and CDR2 from the germline V gene are MNHEY and SMNVEV (reference sequence). This CDR3 spans 13 amino acids. The CDR3 here is CASSSQGAKTQYF. The DNA of the CDR3 is TGTGCCAGCAGTTCGCAGGGGGCGAAGACCCAGTACTTC.